The T cell receptor (beta chain) described here comes from a study of blood T cell repertoires in COVID-19. On the study more broadly: Specimens from acute and convalescent COVID-19 originated in the United States, Italy and Spain. From T cells, B-cell-depleted T cells, or PBMCs came the material, which was cDNA or gDNA.

The CDR3 extends over 14 amino acids. Germline assignment: CDR1 SGHVS and CDR2 FQNEAQ. V was pared by 5 bases and J by 5 bases, with 15 bases between. In the original workflow: The assay estimated nucleated cells by amplifying reference gene primers. Profiling relied on immunoSEQ multiplex PCR, and the TCRdb table lists in-frame clones only, not all of them. Clonal size and the V and J genes are those of that table, whereas D and trimming came from the DNA. This table holds 97,000 or so clones, approximately 82% found once. The V and J genes are TRBV7-8 and TRBJ2-5; weak D call: TRBD1 (6 bases). The material sequenced was peripheral blood. The sequence was collected from a man aged 65-85 years with acute or convalescent COVID-19. CDR3 in DNA: TGTGCCAGCAGCGCAGGGCACAGGGCTGAGACCCAGTACTTC. It codes for CASSAGHRAETQYF.